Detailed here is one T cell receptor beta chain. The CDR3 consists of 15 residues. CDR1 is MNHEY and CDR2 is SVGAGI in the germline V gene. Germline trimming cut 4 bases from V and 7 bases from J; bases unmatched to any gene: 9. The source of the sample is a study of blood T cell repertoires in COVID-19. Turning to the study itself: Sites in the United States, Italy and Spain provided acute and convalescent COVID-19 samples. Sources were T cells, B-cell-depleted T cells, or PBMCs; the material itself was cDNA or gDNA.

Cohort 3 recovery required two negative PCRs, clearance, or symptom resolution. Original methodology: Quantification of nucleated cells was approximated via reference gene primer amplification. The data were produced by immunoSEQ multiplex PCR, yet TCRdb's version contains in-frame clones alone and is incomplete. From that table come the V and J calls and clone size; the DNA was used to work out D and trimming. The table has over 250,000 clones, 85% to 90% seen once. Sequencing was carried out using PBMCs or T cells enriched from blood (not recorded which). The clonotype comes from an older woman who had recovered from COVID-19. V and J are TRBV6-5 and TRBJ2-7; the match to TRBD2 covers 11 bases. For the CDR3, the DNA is TGTGCCAGCAGTTCGGTAGCGGGAGGGCCTTTTGAGCAGTACTTC. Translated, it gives CASSSVAGGPFEQYF.